These 23 T cell receptor beta chains came from one sample sequenced in a study of T cells in Graves' hyperthyroidism and ophthalmopathy. Researchers amplified the TCR beta CDR3 regions from RNA transcripts. First-round RT-PCR of the TCR CDR3 relied on the HTBI primer set. Each CDR3 protein is one row after TCRdb ran MiXCR on the multiplex PCR reads. The sample yields a few hundred thousand distinct CDR3 sequences, 14% seen once. The sample consisted of blood. The receptor source for this set is a woman aged 25-40 years with Graves' hyperthyroidism that later progressed to Graves' ophthalmopathy.

Points on this clonotype: It may be a read error: a sequence one base away is much more abundant. The chain is built from TRBV7-9 and TRBJ1-2; possibly TRBD1 for D (5 bases). Germline CDR1 reads SEHNR; CDR2 reads FQNEAQ (reference sequence). This CDR3 is 14 amino acids long. CDR3: CVSSPHTGGGGYTF. CDR3 coding DNA: TGTGTCAGCAGCCCACATACAGGCGGCGGCGGCTACACCTTC.

V gene TRBV29-1 combines with J gene TRBJ2-1; maybe TRBD2 (7 bases). The CDR3 contains 15 residues. Trimming removed 7 bases from V and 9 bases from J, with 25 bases in between. The germline gives CDR1 SQVTM, CDR2 ANQGSEA. The CDR3 DNA reads TGCAGCGCGGACTTACAGGGAGGGTCCATCGGTGAGCAGTTCTTC. It translates to CSADLQGGSIGEQFF.

With regard to this clonotype: A read error is possible here, since a much larger clone lies one base away. The chain has TRBV20-1 and TRBJ2-5; D assignment may be TRBD1 or TRBD2 (6 bases each). Trimming pared 0 bases from V and 2 bases from J, leaving 13 bases between. The CDR3 has 15 residues. In germline, CDR1 is DFQATT, CDR2 SNEGSKA (reference sequence). The CDR3 coding sequence is TGCAGTGCTAGAGATCATGGGGGGCCACAAGAGACCCAGTACTTC. This gives the protein CSARDHGGPQETQYF.

This clonotype was recorded at least ten times. The V and J genes are TRBV6-5 and TRBJ2-7; D perhaps matches TRBD2 (6 bases). Germline CDR1 is MNHEY and CDR2 is SVGAGI. The CDR3 consists of 20 residues. The V and J ends lost 0 bases and 4 bases respectively, with 28 bases between them. The CDR3 DNA reads as TGTGCCAGCAGTTACTCACTCCCATCCCTACGCCTAGAGGGAGGTTACGAGCAGTACTTC. As protein: CASSYSLPSLRLEGGYEQYF.

At least ten counts were recorded for this clonotype. V and J are TRBV28 and TRBJ2-5, with D uncertain. The CDR3 extends over 13 amino acids. Germline V gene data show CDR1 as MDHEN and CDR2 as SYDVKM. Trimming removed 5 bases from V and 5 bases from J, with 12 bases in between. CDR3 nucleotide sequence: TGTGCCAGCAGTCCCCTCGCCGGGGAGACCCAGTACTTC. Its translation: CASSPLAGETQYF. Complete variable domain (other parts from reference TRBV28 and TRBJ2-5): DVKVTQSSRYLVKRTGEKVFLECVQDMDHENMFWYRQDPGLGLRLIYFSYDVKMKEKGDIPEGYSVSREKKERFSLILESASTNQTSMYLCASSPLAGETQYFGPGTRLLVL.

This clonotype showed up many times. This rearrangement joins TRBV6-1 to TRBJ2-2, with 8 bases lining up with TRBD2. The CDR3 has 19 amino acids. Germline V gives CDR1 MNHNS, CDR2 SASEGT. Unmatched junction bases numbered 22, after V lost 5 bases and J lost 8 bases. CDR3 residues: CASSYEPLVSGTIGGELFF. The CDR3 region has the DNA TGTGCCAGCAGTTATGAACCATTGGTTAGCGGGACTATAGGGGGGGAGCTGTTTTTT.

This clonotype showed up many times. CDR3 region: CASNSLDVEQYF. The CDR3 DNA reads as TGTGCCAGCAATAGCCTAGATGTGGAGCAGTACTTC. The chain recombines TRBV28 with TRBJ2-7; no definite D call. The germline V gene encodes CDR1 MDHEN and CDR2 SYDVKM. Trimming stripped 7 bases from V and 7 bases from J, with 14 bases between. This CDR3 contains 12 residues.

This clonotype was counted ten times or more. The gene calls are TRBV5-1 and TRBJ2-1; TRBD1 matches at 8 bases. J was trimmed by 7 bases and V by 0 bases; bases with no gene match: 9. The CDR3 runs 16 residues. Germline V lookup: CDR1 SGHRS, CDR2 YFSETQ. CDR3 in amino acids: CASSLEGQGAINEQFF. The CDR3 DNA sequence: TGCGCCAGCAGCTTGGAGGGGCAGGGGGCGATAAATGAGCAGTTCTTC.

The sample holds a few counts of this clonotype. The chain employs TRBV12-3 or TRBV12-4 and TRBJ2-4, with D possibly being TRBD2 (6 bases). The V gene lost 1 base and the J gene lost 3 bases, with 13 bases spanning the gap. The CDR3 loop spans 16 amino acids. CDR3 sequence: CASSLGRGGHKNIQYF. CDR3 DNA sequence: TGTGCCAGCAGTTTAGGGCGGGGCGGGCACAAAAACATTCAGTACTTC.

A note on this clonotype: A single base separates this from a much larger clone, so it may be a read error. The CDR3 ends on some other residue instead of the conserved phenylalanine or tryptophan, so this is likely a read error. The chain is built from TRBV28 and TRBJ2-6, with D possibly being TRBD1 or TRBD2 (5 bases each). The V end was cut by 2 bases, the J end by 0 bases, with 23 bases between. The length of the CDR3 is 21 residues. The germline V gene has CDR1 MDHEN and CDR2 SYDVKM. The DNA for the CDR3 is TGTGCCAGCAGTTTACACCCCGGCCGGGGCAGGGTCTCCTCTGGGGCCAACGTCCTGACTCTC. It yields the protein CASSLHPGRGRVSSGANVLTL.

The sample holds many counts of this clonotype. The chain employs TRBV7-6 and TRBJ2-7, with D perhaps matching TRBD1 (6 bases). CDR3 length: 15 amino acids. The V and J ends lost 5 bases and 3 bases respectively, with 17 bases between them. Germline-derived CDR1 and CDR2 are SGHVS and FNYEAQ. CDR3 in DNA: TGTGCCAGCAGCGCTTGGGACACCCCGAACTACGAGCAGTACTTC. It translates to CASSAWDTPNYEQYF.

This clonotype was seen a handful of times. The V gene is TRBV7-9, the J gene TRBJ1-2; a possible D gene is TRBD1 (5 bases). Trimming left V 1 base short and J 6 bases short, with 12 bases between. Germline assignment: CDR1 SEHNR and CDR2 FQNEAQ (reference sequence). CDR3 length equals 14 residues. The CDR3 bases are TGTGCCAGCAGCTTAGTAGGAGGGGTCCATGGCTACACCTTC. Protein sequence: CASSLVGGVHGYTF.

This clonotype was seen ten or more times. V usage is TRBV12-3 or TRBV12-4 and J usage is TRBJ2-1; 11 bases line up with TRBD2. V trimming: 6 bases; J trimming: 5 bases; junction bases outside the gene matches: 3. CDR3 length equals 14 residues. The CDR3: CASSGTSGDNEQFF. For the CDR3, the DNA is TGTGCCAGCAGCGGGACTAGCGGTGACAATGAGCAGTTCTTC.

This clonotype was detected many times. This chain's CDR3 is CASSGGLAGGVNIQYF. The CDR3 nucleotides read TGTGCCAGCAGTGGAGGACTAGCGGGAGGGGTAAACATTCAGTACTTC. The rearrangement uses TRBV27 and TRBJ2-4, with 15 bases lining up with TRBD2. V lost 5 bases to trimming and J lost 6 bases; unmatched junction nucleotides: 5. The germline V gene encodes CDR1 MNHEY and CDR2 SMNVEV (reference sequence). There are 16 residues in the CDR3.

This clonotype was observed once. The chain is built from TRBV27 and TRBJ1-5; tentatively, D is TRBD1 (6 bases). The V gene lost 4 bases and the J gene lost 4 bases, with 11 bases spanning the gap. This CDR3 region has 14 residues. Germline-derived CDR1 and CDR2 are MNHEY and SMNVEV (reference sequence). The CDR3 loop is CASSSHRGNQPQHF. CDR3 bases: TGTGCCAGCAGTTCTCATAGGGGGAATCAGCCCCAGCATTTT.

This clonotype was recorded a few times. CDR3 sequence (DNA): TGCAGTGCTAGCCGCCTAGCGGGAGGGTGGGAGACCCAGTACTTC. It specifies CSASRLAGGWETQYF. J is TRBJ2-5 and V is TRBV20-1; TRBD2 matches at 12 bases. The V gene's germline CDR1 is DFQATT and CDR2 SNEGSKA (reference sequence). The CDR3 totals 15 residues. J was trimmed by 5 bases and V by 3 bases; bases with no gene match: 7.

This clonotype appeared many times. This chain connects TRBV19 to TRBJ2-2; D gene ambiguous. The CDR3 runs 14 residues. Trimming stripped 5 bases from V and 3 bases from J, with 10 bases between. Germline lookup yields CDR1 LNHDA and CDR2 SQIVND (reference sequence). CDR3 amino acids: CASSSREYTGELFF. CDR3 DNA sequence: TGTGCCAGTAGTTCCCGAGAATACACCGGGGAGCTGTTTTTT.

This clonotype was observed at least ten times. This chain connects TRBV28 to TRBJ2-5, with 8 nucleotides matching TRBD1. Germline loops: CDR1 MDHEN, CDR2 SYDVKM. Trimming at V came to 7 bases and at J to 4 bases, leaving 8 bases not matched to a gene. The CDR3 is made up of 14 amino acids. The DNA for the CDR3 is TGTGCCAGCACCCTCGGACAGGGAGGAGAGACCCAGTACTTC. It encodes CASTLGQGGETQYF.

About this clonotype: A junction end diverges from the germline sequence, so it may reflect a read error. This chain links TRBV5-1 with TRBJ1-3, with D unresolved. The CDR3 spans 14 residues. In germline, CDR1 is SGHRS, CDR2 YFSETQ. CDR3 DNA: TGCGCCAGCAGCTTGGGGGCTGGTGGAAACACCATGTATTTT. Its protein product is CASSLGAGGNTMYF.

V usage is TRBV28 and J usage is TRBJ1-2, with D uncertain. CDR3 length: 16 residues. V was cut by 7 bases and J by 5 bases, with 23 bases left in between. Germline CDR1 MDHEN, CDR2 SYDVKM. The CDR3 nucleotides are TGTGCCAGCAATATACAACGTGGGGAGGGAAGATATGGCTACACCTTC. This translates into CASNIQRGEGRYGYTF.

J is TRBJ2-3 and V is TRBV10-3, with no clear D. The CDR3 loop spans 15 amino acids. V was pared by 3 bases and J by 0 bases, with 10 bases between. The germline V gene has CDR1 ENHRY and CDR2 SYGVKD. The CDR3 DNA is TGTGCCATCAGTGATCTGGCCAAAAGCACAGATACGCAGTATTTT. It yields the protein CAISDLAKSTDTQYF.

The chain links TRBV12-3 or TRBV12-4 to TRBJ2-5; D not certain. This CDR3 comprises 12 residues. V was pared by 5 bases and J by 5 bases, with 9 bases between. CDR3: CASSLFVETQYF. The CDR3 DNA sequence: TGTGCCAGCAGTCTTTTTGTGGAGACCCAGTACTTC.

This clonotype was counted many times. The chain uses TRBV28 and TRBJ2-2; maybe TRBD1 (6 bases). Germline V gives CDR1 MDHEN, CDR2 SYDVKM. The CDR3 extends over 14 amino acids. Trimming shortened V by 4 bases and J by 8 bases, and 14 bases separated the two germline ends. This chain's CDR3 is CASSYQTGMGELFF. The CDR3, as DNA: TGTGCCAGCAGTTATCAAACAGGGATGGGGGAGCTGTTTTTT.